These 26 T cell receptor beta chains were sequenced from one sample in a study of OX40 agonist ivuxolimab in advanced cancers. Here immunoSEQ multiplex PCR was the method, and the copy in TCRdb shows in-frame clones only, minus some. The sample holds 70,000 or so clones, around 90% seen once. The sample was CD4+ or CD8+ T cells sorted from blood, taken in a trial of the OX40 agonist ivuxolimab. Receptors were obtained from an adult with an advanced solid tumor such as melanoma, head and neck, liver or kidney cancer.

The chain joins TRBV7-2 to TRBJ1-1; D is uncertain. Trimming shortened V by 5 bases and J by 2 bases, and 9 bases separated the two germline ends. Germline CDR1 is SGHTA and CDR2 is FQGNSA. The CDR3 spans 13 residues. The CDR3 bases are TGTGCCAGCAGCCCTAACCGCAACACTGAAGCTTTCTTT. Protein: CASSPNRNTEAFF.

The chain links TRBV4-2 to TRBJ2-1; weak D call: TRBD2 (7 bases). The CDR3 is made up of 16 amino acids. The germline V gene encodes CDR1 LGHNA and CDR2 YNFKEQ. V lost 1 base to trimming and J lost 0 bases, with 10 bases between them. CDR3 protein: CASSQGRGGSYNEQFF. The DNA for the CDR3 is TGTGCCAGCAGCCAAGGTAGGGGGGGCTCCTACAATGAGCAGTTCTTC.

The CDR3 coding sequence is TGTGCCAGTAGTAAACAGGGCCATGAACAAGAGACCCAGTACTTC. Translation: CASSKQGHEQETQYF. This chain joins TRBV19 and TRBJ2-5; TRBD1 might be the D (6 bases). Germline lookup yields CDR1 LNHDA and CDR2 SQIVND (reference sequence). The CDR3 has 15 amino acids. Trimming cost V 4 bases and J 2 bases, with 14 bases left between them.

The CDR3 region has the DNA TGTGCCAGTAGTATAGTGGGTAGTTTTGAGACCCAGTACTTC. It encodes CASSIVGSFETQYF. The rearrangement links TRBV19 to TRBJ2-5; D remains ambiguous. CDR3 length: 14 residues. The germline V gene encodes CDR1 LNHDA and CDR2 SQIVND (reference sequence). Trimming left V 1 base short and J 5 bases short, with 11 bases between.

The rearrangement uses TRBV5-1 and TRBJ1-1; D is unclear. In germline, CDR1 is SGHRS, CDR2 YFSETQ. The CDR3 totals 13 residues. With 2 bases removed from V and 0 bases from J, the gap between germline ends came to 5 bases. CDR3 in DNA: TGCGCCAGCAGCTTAGGGTTGAACACTGAAGCTTTCTTT. Protein sequence: CASSLGLNTEAFF.

The rearrangement uses TRBV7-9 and TRBJ2-1, with 9 positions matching TRBD2. The trim removed 1 base at V and 10 bases at J, leaving 8 bases unmatched. Germline values: CDR1 SEHNR, CDR2 FQNEAQ (reference sequence). This CDR3 contains 15 residues. The CDR3, as DNA: TGTGCCAGCAGCTTAGGAGCGGGAGGAGGTGGGGAGCAGTTCTTC. Encoded protein: CASSLGAGGGGEQFF.

This chain uses TRBV5-1 with TRBJ2-1, with TRBD2 matching over 15 bases. This CDR3 contains 16 residues. CDR1 is SGHRS and CDR2 is YFSETQ in the germline V gene. V lost 0 bases to trimming and J lost 14 bases; unmatched junction nucleotides: 9. The chain's CDR3 is CASSLEARTSGREEFF. CDR3 DNA: TGCGCCAGCAGCTTGGAGGCCCGGACTAGCGGGAGGGAAGAGTTCTTC. The variable domain in full, completed from reference TRBV5-1 and TRBJ2-1, reads KAGVTQTPRYLIKTRGQQVTLSCSPISGHRSVSWYQQTPGQGLQFLFEYFSETQRNKGNFPGRFSGRQFSNSRSEMNVSTLELGDSALYLCASSLEARTSGREEFFGPGTRLTVL.

V and J are TRBV5-6 and TRBJ2-7, with a weak D call TRBD2 (6 bases). The CDR3 is 15 amino acids. Between the trimmed V and J ends, which lost 6 bases and 0 bases, there was a span of 16 bases. The germline gives CDR1 SGHDT, CDR2 YYEEEE. The chain's CDR3 is CASIGGDHSSYEQYF. The CDR3 nucleotides are TGTGCCAGCATAGGAGGGGACCATAGCTCCTACGAGCAGTACTTC.

The chain joins TRBV5-1 to TRBJ1-2; a weak D match, TRBD1 (6 bases). CDR1 is SGHRS, CDR2 YFSETQ, per germline. V lost 6 bases, J lost 3 bases, and 15 bases lay in between. This CDR3 contains 14 residues. The CDR3 loop reads CASNRRGGDYGYTF. CDR3 in DNA: TGCGCCAGCAACCGTAGGGGGGGCGACTATGGCTACACCTTC. Complete variable domain (other parts from reference TRBV5-1 and TRBJ1-2): KAGVTQTPRYLIKTRGQQVTLSCSPISGHRSVSWYQQTPGQGLQFLFEYFSETQRNKGNFPGRFSGRQFSNSRSEMNVSTLELGDSALYLCASNRRGGDYGYTFGSGTRLTVV.

The V gene is TRBV28, the J gene TRBJ2-7; unclear D gene. The V and J ends lost 1 base and 6 bases respectively, with 4 bases between them. Looked up from germline, CDR1 is MDHEN and CDR2 is SYDVKM. This CDR3 spans 11 amino acids. The CDR3 nucleotides are TGTGCCAGCAGTTTATATAGCGAGCAGTACTTC. Translated: CASSLYSEQYF.

The rearrangement uses TRBV7-3 and TRBJ2-3, with D perhaps given as TRBD1 or TRBD2 (5 bases each). V lost 2 bases, J lost 0 bases, and 9 bases lay in between. Germline V gives CDR1 SGHTA, CDR2 FQGTGA. The CDR3 length is 15 residues. CDR3 sequence: CASSLVGASTDTQYF. The DNA for the CDR3 is TGTGCCAGCAGCTTAGTCGGGGCAAGCACAGATACGCAGTATTTT.

The chain uses TRBV6-5 and TRBJ2-7; 9 nucleotides agree with TRBD1. Germline V CDR1 and CDR2: MNHEY, SVGAGI. V gave up 2 bases and J gave up 5 bases; unmatched junction bases: 7. The length of the CDR3 is 15 residues. This chain's CDR3 is CASSYGTGLTNEQYF. For the CDR3, the DNA is TGTGCCAGCAGTTACGGGACAGGGCTCACAAACGAGCAGTACTTC.

DNA of the CDR3: TGTGCCAGCAGCTCCTTGGGTAGCGCAGATACGCAGTATTTT. Translating gives CASSSLGSADTQYF. This chain uses TRBV7-3 with TRBJ2-3; the D gene is possibly TRBD2 (5 bases). The germline gives CDR1 SGHTA, CDR2 FQGTGA. V was clipped by 4 bases and J by 4 bases, with 12 bases between them. The CDR3 is 14 amino acids.

The chain recombines TRBV5-1 with TRBJ2-5; no clear D. Germline CDR1 SGHRS, CDR2 YFSETQ. V lost 0 bases and J lost 5, with 5 bases in between. The CDR3 spans 12 residues. The CDR3 region has the DNA TGCGCCAGCAGCTTGGGTGTGGAGACCCAGTACTTC. It codes for CASSLGVETQYF.

V usage is TRBV30 and J usage is TRBJ2-5; D is uncertain. Trimming stripped 4 bases from V and 1 base from J, with 4 bases between. The CDR3 consists of 11 residues. In germline, CDR1 is GTSNPN, CDR2 SVGIG (reference sequence). The CDR3 reads CAWTSQETQYF. Written as DNA, the CDR3 is TGTGCCTGGACTAGCCAAGAGACCCAGTACTTC. Looking up the rest from reference TRBV30 and TRBJ2-5 gives the full variable domain: SQTIHQWPATLVQPVGSPLSLECTVEGTSNPNLYWYRQAAGRGLQLLFYSVGIGQISSEVPQNLSASRPQDRQFILSSKKLLLSDSGFYLCAWTSQETQYFGPGTRLLVL.

V usage is TRBV29-1 and J usage is TRBJ2-7, with D hard to call. Trimming left V 5 bases short and J 0 bases short, with 5 bases between. The germline CDR1 and CDR2 sequences are SQVTM and ANQGSEA. This CDR3 contains 11 residues. CDR3 DNA: TGCAGCGTTAGGTACTCCTACGAGCAGTACTTC. As protein: CSVRYSYEQYF.

The chain carries TRBV30 and TRBJ1-2; TRBD1 aligns across 9 bases. CDR1 is GTSNPN and CDR2 is SVGIG in the germline V gene (reference sequence). CDR3 length: 13 amino acids. Trimming cost V 2 bases and J 4 bases; bases outside gene matches: 2. CDR3 in DNA: TGTGCCTGGAGTTTGACAGGGGGCTATGGCTACACCTTC. As protein: CAWSLTGGYGYTF.

The genes are TRBV5-1 and TRBJ2-3, with 7 bases fitting TRBD2. V shed 1 base and J 2 bases; nucleotides not matched to a gene: 7. CDR1 SGHRS and CDR2 YFSETQ come from the germline V gene. The CDR3 is made up of 16 amino acids. The CDR3, as DNA: TGCGCCAGCAGCTTGTCCGGACTAGAGCACACAGATACGCAGTATTTT. Amino acid sequence: CASSLSGLEHTDTQYF.

V gene TRBV2 combines with J gene TRBJ2-2; D ambiguous. V was trimmed by 2 bases and J by 7 bases, leaving 8 bases between them. CDR1 is SNHLY and CDR2 is FYNNEI in the germline V gene. The CDR3 spans 13 residues. DNA of the CDR3: TGTGCCAGCAGTGAAAATGGATTCGGGGAGCTGTTTTTT. It specifies CASSENGFGELFF. The whole variable domain, remainder taken from reference TRBV2 and TRBJ2-2, is EPEVTQTPSHQVTQMGQEVILRCVPISNHLYFYWYRQILGQKVEFLVSFYNNEISEKSEIFDDQFSVERPDGSNFTLKIRSTKLEDSAMYFCASSENGFGELFFGEGSRLTVL.

The chain combines TRBV28 with TRBJ2-1, with D possibly being TRBD2 (6 bases). The CDR3 runs 14 residues. Trimming cost V 7 bases and J 0 bases, with 10 bases left between them. Germline V lookup: CDR1 MDHEN, CDR2 SYDVKM. CDR3 DNA: TGTGCCAGCATTCCCGGGAGCTCCTACAATGAGCAGTTCTTC. Its protein is CASIPGSSYNEQFF.

V and J are TRBV6-1 and TRBJ2-3; possibly TRBD1 for D (5 bases). Per the germline V gene, CDR1 is MNHNS and CDR2 is SASEGT. The CDR3 has 10 residues. Trimming stripped 8 bases from V and 14 bases from J, with 14 bases between. The CDR3 coding sequence is TGTGCCAGCCAAAAGGGGTCGTGGTATTTT. This sequence encodes CASQKGSWYF.

This sequence joins TRBV28 and TRBJ2-7; TRBD2 agrees at 11 bases. CDR3 length equals 15 residues. The germline gives CDR1 MDHEN, CDR2 SYDVKM. The V segment lost 7 bases and the J segment 3 bases; nucleotides outside the gene matches: 8. CDR3 nucleotides: TGTGCCAGCAACCGAGGGACTAGCGGTAGCTACGAGCAGTACTTC. This translates into CASNRGTSGSYEQYF. The variable domain in full, with the rest retrieved from reference TRBV28 and TRBJ2-7, is DVKVTQSSRYLVKRTGEKVFLECVQDMDHENMFWYRQDPGLGLRLIYFSYDVKMKEKGDIPEGYSVSREKKERFSLILESASTNQTSMYLCASNRGTSGSYEQYFGPGTRLTVT.

The V call is TRBV7-9, the J call TRBJ2-1; no reliable D call. Germline V gene lookup returns CDR1 SEHNR and CDR2 FQNEAQ (reference sequence). The CDR3 has 14 amino acids. Trimming removed 5 bases at V and 0 bases at J, with 8 bases between. The CDR3 region has the DNA TGTGCCAGCAGCGGGTCAAGCTCCTACAATGAGCAGTTCTTC. Translation gives CASSGSSSYNEQFF.

In its sample, this clone was seen once. This chain uses TRBV9 with TRBJ2-2; 10 positions agree with TRBD2. There are 16 residues in the CDR3. The ends lost 4 bases at V and 1 base at J; junction bases unmatched: 4. Germline CDR1 SGDLS, CDR2 YYNGEE. CDR3 region: CASSTRTSGNTGELFF. CDR3 nucleotides: TGTGCCAGCAGCACCCGGACTAGCGGGAACACCGGGGAGCTGTTTTTT.

V usage is TRBV4-3 and J usage is TRBJ2-2, with 7 bases fitting TRBD1. From germline, CDR1 is LGHNA and CDR2 YSLEER. CDR3 length: 17 amino acids. The trim removed 3 bases at V and 2 bases at J, leaving 9 bases unmatched. The CDR3 DNA reads TGCGCCAGCAGCCATTATTCCGGGACAGCTAACACCGGGGAGCTGTTTTTT. It codes for CASSHYSGTANTGELFF.

V gene TRBV14 combines with J gene TRBJ2-7; D unclear. The CDR3 extends over 14 amino acids. Germline V gene data show CDR1 as SGHDN and CDR2 as FVKESK. The V gene lost 1 base and the J gene lost 5 bases, with 12 bases spanning the gap. CDR3 loop: CASSQAVRANEQYF. As DNA, the CDR3 is TGTGCCAGCAGCCAAGCTGTAAGGGCCAACGAGCAGTACTTC.